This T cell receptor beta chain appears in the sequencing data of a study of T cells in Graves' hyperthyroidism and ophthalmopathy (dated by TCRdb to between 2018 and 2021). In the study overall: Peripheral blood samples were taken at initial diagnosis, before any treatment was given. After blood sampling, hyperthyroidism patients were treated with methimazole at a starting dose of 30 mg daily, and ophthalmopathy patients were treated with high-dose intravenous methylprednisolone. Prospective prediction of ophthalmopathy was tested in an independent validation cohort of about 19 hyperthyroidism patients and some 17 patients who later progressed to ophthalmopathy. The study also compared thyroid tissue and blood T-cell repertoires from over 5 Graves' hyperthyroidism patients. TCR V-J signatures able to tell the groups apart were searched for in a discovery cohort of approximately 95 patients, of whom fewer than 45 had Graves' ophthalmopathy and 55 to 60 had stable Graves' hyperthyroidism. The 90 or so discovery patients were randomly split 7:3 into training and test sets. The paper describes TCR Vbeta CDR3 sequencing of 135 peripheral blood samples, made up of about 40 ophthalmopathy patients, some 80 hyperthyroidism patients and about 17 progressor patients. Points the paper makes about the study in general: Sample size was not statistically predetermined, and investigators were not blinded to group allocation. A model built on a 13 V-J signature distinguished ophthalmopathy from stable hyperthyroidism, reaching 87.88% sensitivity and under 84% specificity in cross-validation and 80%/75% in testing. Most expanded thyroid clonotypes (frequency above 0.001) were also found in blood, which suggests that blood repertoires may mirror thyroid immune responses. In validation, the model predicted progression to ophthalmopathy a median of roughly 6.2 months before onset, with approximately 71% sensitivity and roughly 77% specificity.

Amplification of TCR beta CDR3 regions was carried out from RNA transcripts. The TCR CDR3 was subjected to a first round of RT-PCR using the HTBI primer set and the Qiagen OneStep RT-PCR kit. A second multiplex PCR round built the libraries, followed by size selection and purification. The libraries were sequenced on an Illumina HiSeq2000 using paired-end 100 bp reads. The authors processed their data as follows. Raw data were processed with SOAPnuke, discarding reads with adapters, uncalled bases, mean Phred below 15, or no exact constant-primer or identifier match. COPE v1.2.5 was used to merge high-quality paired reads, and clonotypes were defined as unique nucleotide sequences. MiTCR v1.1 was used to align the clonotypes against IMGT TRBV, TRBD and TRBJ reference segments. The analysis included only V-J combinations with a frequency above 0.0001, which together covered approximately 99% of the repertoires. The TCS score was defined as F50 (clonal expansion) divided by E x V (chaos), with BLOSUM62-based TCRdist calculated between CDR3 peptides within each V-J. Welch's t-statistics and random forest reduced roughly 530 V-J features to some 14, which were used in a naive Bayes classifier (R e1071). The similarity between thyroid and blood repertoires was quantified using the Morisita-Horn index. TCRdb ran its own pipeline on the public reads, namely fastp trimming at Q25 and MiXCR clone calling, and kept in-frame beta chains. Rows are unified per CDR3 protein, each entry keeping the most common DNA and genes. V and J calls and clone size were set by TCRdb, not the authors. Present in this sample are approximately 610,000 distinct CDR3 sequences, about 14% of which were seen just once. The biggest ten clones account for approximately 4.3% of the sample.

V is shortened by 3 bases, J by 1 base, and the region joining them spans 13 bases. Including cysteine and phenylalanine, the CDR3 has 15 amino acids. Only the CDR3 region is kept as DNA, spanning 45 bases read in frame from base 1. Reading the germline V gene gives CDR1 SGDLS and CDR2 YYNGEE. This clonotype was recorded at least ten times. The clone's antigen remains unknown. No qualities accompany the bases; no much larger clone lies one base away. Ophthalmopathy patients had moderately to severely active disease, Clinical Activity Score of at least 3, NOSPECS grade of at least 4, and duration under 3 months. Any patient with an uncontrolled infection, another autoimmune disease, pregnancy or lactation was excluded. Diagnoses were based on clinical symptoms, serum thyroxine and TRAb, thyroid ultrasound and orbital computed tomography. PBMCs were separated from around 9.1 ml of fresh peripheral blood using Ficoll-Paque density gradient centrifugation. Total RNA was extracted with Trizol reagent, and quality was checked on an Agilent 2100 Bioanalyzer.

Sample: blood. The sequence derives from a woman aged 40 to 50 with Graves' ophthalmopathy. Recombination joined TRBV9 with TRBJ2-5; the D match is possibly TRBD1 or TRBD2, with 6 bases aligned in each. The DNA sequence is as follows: TGTGCCAGCAGCGGGGGTGGAGGGGGCCAAGAGACCCAGTACTTC. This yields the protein CASSGGGGGQETQYF.